This passage covers 18 T cell receptor beta chains from one sample sequenced in a study of shared clonotypes between healthy human individuals. Generated by immunoSEQ multiplex PCR, the TCRdb table keeps only in-frame clones and is missing some. The sample lists fewer than 1.6 million clones; approximately 98.5% were seen once. The source material was naive CD4+ T cells sorted from blood. This sample's subset: CD45RA+ positively selected. Receptors originate from a man younger than 45 in good health.

J is TRBJ1-4 and V is TRBV6-1; no clear D gene. CDR1 is MNHNS and CDR2 is SASEGT in the germline V gene. The CDR3 runs to 16 residues. Trimming took off 2 bases at V and 1 base at J, with 11 bases between the two ends. The CDR3 is CASSETFGRTNEKLFF. CDR3 coding DNA: TGTGCCAGCAGTGAAACGTTTGGGAGAACTAATGAAAAACTGTTTTTT.

This clone is a singleton in its sample. This chain links TRBV11-2 with TRBJ2-1; 10 positions agree with TRBD2. Trimming removed 5 bases from V and 10 bases from J; junction bases left unmatched: 8. The CDR3 is 14 residues long. Germline CDR1 and CDR2: SGHAT and FQNNGV. The CDR3 DNA reads TGTGCCAGCAGCCCAGCGGGAGGGAGCGTGGAGCAGTTCTTC. It specifies CASSPAGGSVEQFF.

In the case of this clone: Other DNA variants within this sample encode the same CDR3. The chain recombines TRBV11-2 with TRBJ1-2, with no clear D. The V gene's germline CDR1 is SGHAT and CDR2 FQNNGV. This CDR3 has 14 residues. V gave up 1 base and J gave up 2 bases, with 8 bases separating them. The CDR3 DNA reads TGTGCCAGCAGCTTAGGTCCGAGCAACTATGGCTACACCTTC. Its protein product is CASSLGPSNYGYTF. Using reference TRBV11-2 and TRBJ1-2 for the parts outside the CDR3, the full variable domain is EAGVAQSPRYKIIEKRQSVAFWCNPISGHATLYWYQQILGQGPKLLIQFQNNGVVDDSQLPKDRFSAERLKGVDSTLKIQPAKLEDSAVYLCASSLGPSNYGYTFGSGTRLTVV.

The chain is built from TRBV28 and TRBJ1-4; 8 bases align to TRBD1. Germline CDR1 MDHEN, CDR2 SYDVKM. The junction had 10 bases not matched to a gene; V was cut back by 3 bases and J by 4 bases. The CDR3 contains 17 residues. The CDR3 region has the DNA TGTGCCAGCAGTTTTATCAGGGGGCTCTCCCATAATGAAAAACTGTTTTTT. It encodes CASSFIRGLSHNEKLFF.

The chain employs TRBV19 and TRBJ1-1, with 8 bases identical to TRBD1. The CDR3 totals 14 residues. CDR1 is LNHDA, CDR2 SQIVND, per germline (reference sequence). The trim removed 11 bases at V and 4 bases at J, leaving 12 bases unmatched. The CDR3 DNA follows: TGTGCCTCAATCAGGGGGCTGGGGGGCACTGAAGCTTTCTTT. Its protein product is CASIRGLGGTEAFF.

The chain combines TRBV30 with TRBJ2-7; tentatively, D is TRBD2 (6 bases). V was pared by 2 bases and J by 7 bases, with 18 bases between. Germline CDR1 and CDR2: GTSNPN and SVGIG (reference sequence). The length of the CDR3 is 14 residues. CDR3 loop: CAWSPRTMIGEQYF. The CDR3 coding sequence is TGTGCCTGGAGTCCCAGGACTATGATAGGAGAGCAGTACTTC.

In regard to this clone: This specimen includes other DNA sequences encoding the same CDR3. The chain is built from TRBV28 and TRBJ2-3; 7 nucleotides match TRBD2. Losses at the gene ends were 2 bases for V and 3 bases for J; bases not matched to a gene: 2. Germline assignment: CDR1 MDHEN and CDR2 SYDVKM. The CDR3 covers 14 residues. The CDR3 DNA reads as TGTGCCAGCAGTTTAGCGGGAGTAACAGATACGCAGTATTTT. Translation: CASSLAGVTDTQYF. Full variable domain (remainder filled in from reference TRBV28 and TRBJ2-3): DVKVTQSSRYLVKRTGEKVFLECVQDMDHENMFWYRQDPGLGLRLIYFSYDVKMKEKGDIPEGYSVSREKKERFSLILESASTNQTSMYLCASSLAGVTDTQYFGPGTRLTVL.

This rearrangement joins TRBV5-1 to TRBJ2-1, with 7 bases aligning to TRBD1. Germline lookup yields CDR1 SGHRS and CDR2 YFSETQ. The CDR3 runs to 16 residues. Unmatched junction bases numbered 9, after V lost 0 bases and J lost 6 bases. The CDR3 nucleotides are TGCGCCAGCAGCTTGGCCAAAGGGGGCGGGTTCAATGAGCAGTTCTTC. Amino acids: CASSLAKGGGFNEQFF.

This clone came up once. The junction departs from the called germline gene at one end, perhaps through a read error. The chain uses TRBV5-3 and TRBJ2-7, with 9 nucleotides matching TRBD1. TRBV5-3 is labeled an ORF, and its function is uncertain. The length of the CDR3 is 14 residues. The CDR3 coding sequence is TGTGCCAGCAGCTTGGGGGACAGGGACTACGAGCAGTACTTC. Protein: CASSLGDRDYEQYF.

This rearrangement joins TRBV11-3 to TRBJ2-1, with D perhaps TRBD2 (5 bases). The CDR3 extends over 15 amino acids. The germline CDR1 and CDR2 sequences are SGHNT and YENEEA. Deletions cut 5 bases from V and 2 bases from J, with 13 bases between. CDR3 sequence (DNA): TGTGCCAGCAGCGGACTTAGTGGCCCCTACAATGAGCAGTTCTTC. Residues: CASSGLSGPYNEQFF. The full variable domain, completed using reference TRBV11-3 and TRBJ2-1, is EAGVVQSPRYKIIEKKQPVAFWCNPISGHNTLYWYLQNLGQGPELLIRYENEEAVDDSQLPKDRFSAERLKGVDSTLKIQPAELGDSAVYLCASSGLSGPYNEQFFGPGTRLTVL.

This clone appeared once. The J gene is TRBJ1-2, the V gene TRBV4-3, with TRBD1 as a possible D gene (5 bases). The CDR3 has 17 amino acids. Deletions cut 0 bases from V and 0 bases from J, with 14 bases between. CDR1 LGHNA and CDR2 YSLEER come from the germline V gene. The CDR3 here is CASSQEPSQGPNYGYTF. The CDR3 region has the DNA TGCGCCAGCAGCCAAGAGCCGAGCCAGGGACCTAACTATGGCTACACCTTC.

CDR3 DNA: TGTGCCACCGACAGGGGCTCAGCCGGAGATACGCAGTATTTT. Its translation is CATDRGSAGDTQYF. The V and J genes are TRBV2 and TRBJ2-3; 8 bases agree with TRBD1. In germline, CDR1 is SNHLY, CDR2 FYNNEI. The trim removed 10 bases at V and 5 bases at J, leaving 11 bases unmatched. The CDR3 is made up of 14 amino acids.

The gene calls are TRBV25-1 and TRBJ2-3; 7 bases align to TRBD2. Unmatched junction bases numbered 8, after V lost 3 bases and J lost 2 bases. The CDR3 sequence is 16 residues long. Germline values: CDR1 MGHDK, CDR2 SYGVNS. The CDR3 nucleotides read TGTGCCAGCAGTGACACTTCCCGGGACTACACAGATACGCAGTATTTT. Its protein is CASSDTSRDYTDTQYF. Supplemented by reference TRBV25-1 and TRBJ2-3, the full variable domain reads EADIYQTPRYLVIGTGKKITLECSQTMGHDKMYWYQQDPGMELHLIHYSYGVNSTEKGDLSSESTVSRIRTEHFPLTLESARPSHTSQYLCASSDTSRDYTDTQYFGPGTRLTVL.

The gene calls are TRBV27 and TRBJ1-5; D gene unclear. CDR1 and CDR2 (germline): MNHEY, SMNVEV (reference sequence). V shed 2 bases and J shed 1 base, with 6 bases lying between them. The CDR3 covers 14 residues. The CDR3 bases are TGTGCCAGCAGTTTAGTTCAGAGCAATCAGCCCCAGCATTTT. Protein: CASSLVQSNQPQHF.

The J gene is TRBJ2-7, the V gene TRBV11-3, with D unclear. The germline V and J ends were trimmed by 5 bases and 0 bases, with 8 bases remaining between them. The CDR3 spans 13 residues. CDR1 SGHNT and CDR2 YENEEA come from the germline V gene. The CDR3 bases are TGTGCCAGCAGCCTCCGACCCTCCTACGAGCAGTACTTC. Translating gives CASSLRPSYEQYF.

Comments on this clone: Relative to the germline gene, one junction end is altered; a read error may explain this. V gene TRBV7-7 combines with J gene TRBJ2-7, with a tentative D call TRBD2 (6 bases). Germline CDR1 reads SSHAT; CDR2 reads FNYEAQ (reference sequence). The CDR3 is 15 residues long. The CDR3 here is CASSPGRLAPYEQYF. CDR3 DNA sequence: TGTGCTAGCAGCCCCGGGAGATTGGCCCCCTACGAGCAGTACTTC.

CDR3 bases: TGCGCCAGCAGGGACTCCCCTAGCGGTGCCTACGAGCAGTACTTC. The encoded protein is CASRDSPSGAYEQYF. The chain recombines TRBV5-1 with TRBJ2-7, with 7 nucleotides matching TRBD2. Germline CDR1 reads SGHRS; CDR2 reads YFSETQ. The trim removed 5 bases at V and 2 bases at J, leaving 10 bases unmatched. CDR3 size: 15 residues.

The chain links TRBV5-1 to TRBJ2-3; D is perhaps TRBD2 (6 bases). V lost 4 bases, J lost 5 bases, and 14 bases lay in between. This CDR3 contains 14 residues. Germline values: CDR1 SGHRS, CDR2 YFSETQ. The CDR3 protein is CASSLPSGGDTQYF. The CDR3 region has the DNA TGCGCCAGCAGCCTCCCATCCGGGGGAGATACGCAGTATTTT.